The 24 T cell receptor beta chains below were found in one sample sequenced in a study of a mutant IDH1 vaccine in newly diagnosed glioma. Their recognized antigens are unknown. As to time point: week 35, safety follow-up. Each vaccine dose was 300 ug of mutant IDH1 20-mer peptide, with topical imiquimod. Sequenced by immunoSEQ multiplex PCR; TCRdb stores in-frame clones only, minus some. The sample holds tens of thousands of clones; around 80% are singletons and the top ten take about 4.2%. Sample: PBMCs, taken from a glioma patient whose treatment included an IDH1 peptide vaccine. These receptors came from a man younger than 45 with glioma.

J is TRBJ1-6 and V is TRBV14; D gene unclear. Per the germline V gene, CDR1 is SGHDN and CDR2 is FVKESK. The CDR3 is made up of 13 amino acids. With 1 base removed from V and 9 bases from J, the gap between germline ends came to 7 bases. CDR3 in DNA: TGTGCCAGCAGCCAAGGGGGAGGTTCACCCCTCCACTTT. Its protein is CASSQGGGSPLHF. Drawing the rest from reference TRBV14 and TRBJ1-6, the complete variable domain is EAGVTQFPSHSVIEKGQTVTLRCDPISGHDNLYWYRRVMGKEIKFLLHFVKESKQDESGMPNNRFLAERTGGTYSTLKVQPAELEDSGVYFCASSQGGGSPLHFGNGTRLTVT.

The V gene is TRBV4-2, the J gene TRBJ1-4, with TRBD1 as a possible D gene (5 bases). Germline V lookup: CDR1 LGHNA, CDR2 YNFKEQ. Between the trimmed V and J ends, which lost 2 bases and 8 bases, there was a span of 15 bases. The CDR3 runs 15 residues. The CDR3 here is CASSQRSGGEEKLFF. The CDR3 nucleotides are TGTGCCAGCAGCCAACGTAGTGGAGGGGAGGAAAAACTGTTTTTT.

This clone was seen more than once but under ten times. The chain uses TRBV2 and TRBJ1-2; D unclear. The CDR3 has 13 amino acids. V lost 6 bases and J 8 bases, leaving 16 bases between the germline ends. Germline-derived CDR1 and CDR2 are SNHLY and FYNNEI. The CDR3 sequence is CASSYELGYGYTF. CDR3 nucleotide sequence: TGTGCCAGCAGCTACGAGTTAGGCTACGGCTACACCTTC.

The chain links TRBV9 to TRBJ2-1; 7 nucleotides line up with TRBD2. From germline, CDR1 is SGDLS and CDR2 YYNGEE. The CDR3 consists of 18 residues. V was clipped by 1 base and J by 3 bases; unmatched bases: 13. In nucleotides, the CDR3 is TGTGCCAGCAGCGTACGGCCGGAAAGCGGGACTATCTACAATGAGCAGTTCTTC. Translation: CASSVRPESGTIYNEQFF.

This clone was counted only a few times. This chain links TRBV20-1 with TRBJ2-1; D unclear. This CDR3 has 11 amino acids. Trimming took off 5 bases at V and 9 bases at J, with 11 bases between the two ends. CDR1 is DFQATT, CDR2 SNEGSKA, per germline (reference sequence). CDR3 protein: CSASRAGEQFF. The CDR3 DNA reads TGCAGTGCTTCCCGAGCTGGTGAGCAGTTCTTC.

V usage is TRBV19 and J usage is TRBJ1-5, with D maybe TRBD1 (5 bases). Germline V lookup: CDR1 LNHDA, CDR2 SQIVND (reference sequence). This CDR3 region has 19 residues. V lost 0 bases to trimming and J lost 2 bases, with 20 bases between them. The CDR3, as DNA: TGTGCCAGTAGTATAGATCGCGGGGGAGGGGTGTATCGCAATCAGCCCCAGCATTTT. The encoded protein is CASSIDRGGGVYRNQPQHF.

CDR3 bases: TGTGCCAGCAGCTTAGTGACAGGGCAAGGCGCACCCCTCCACTTT. The encoded protein is CASSLVTGQGAPLHF. V usage is TRBV7-9 and J usage is TRBJ1-6; TRBD1 matches 7 bases. This CDR3 is built from 15 residues. Germline CDR1 SEHNR, CDR2 FQNEAQ (reference sequence). The J segment lost 11 bases and the V segment lost 1 base, leaving 8 bases of the junction unmatched.

The chain couples TRBV5-1 to TRBJ2-7; D uncertain. V lost 1 base and J 6 bases, leaving 8 bases between the germline ends. This CDR3 has 12 residues. Germline V CDR1 and CDR2: SGHRS, YFSETQ. Here the CDR3 reads CASSLNMAEQYF. As DNA, the CDR3 is TGCGCCAGCAGCTTGAATATGGCCGAGCAGTACTTC.

The V and J genes are TRBV6-5 and TRBJ1-2, with D unclear. This CDR3 is 12 amino acids long. Germline lookup yields CDR1 MNHEY and CDR2 SVGAGI. The V end lost 4 bases, the J end lost 6 bases, and 9 bases lay between the germline ends. The CDR3 reads CASSLNRDGYTF. DNA for the CDR3: TGTGCCAGCAGTTTGAATCGGGATGGCTACACCTTC.

In its sample, this clone was seen a few times. This chain links TRBV2 with TRBJ1-1; D is ambiguous. Trimming took off 4 bases at V and 1 base at J, with 7 bases between the two ends. Germline CDR1 is SNHLY and CDR2 is FYNNEI. The CDR3 is made up of 13 amino acids. This chain's CDR3 is CASSGSANTEAFF. For the CDR3, the DNA is TGTGCCAGCAGTGGTTCAGCGAACACTGAAGCTTTCTTT.

The V and J genes are TRBV9 and TRBJ2-1, with D unresolved. This CDR3 contains 15 residues. The V gene lost 4 bases and the J gene lost 4 bases, with 15 bases spanning the gap. Per the germline V gene, CDR1 is SGDLS and CDR2 is YYNGEE. The DNA for the CDR3 is TGTGCCAGCAGCCCCGGATTGGGGTCTTACAATGAGCAGTTCTTC. Translated: CASSPGLGSYNEQFF.

The genes are TRBV19 and TRBJ1-1, with 8 positions matching TRBD1. The CDR3 spans 13 residues. Germline CDR1 LNHDA, CDR2 SQIVND (reference sequence). Trimming removed 4 bases from V and 5 bases from J; junction bases left unmatched: 3. This CDR3 reads CASSTGGWTEAFF. In nucleotides, the CDR3 is TGTGCCAGTAGTACAGGGGGCTGGACTGAAGCTTTCTTT.

The genes are TRBV11-2 and TRBJ1-2; D is unresolved. V was shortened by 1 base and J by 4 bases, with 10 bases between the two germline ends. This CDR3 has 14 amino acids. Germline loops: CDR1 SGHAT, CDR2 FQNNGV. The CDR3 nucleotides read TGTGCCAGCAGCTTAGTGGGGAATCTCTATGGCTACACCTTC. Translation gives CASSLVGNLYGYTF.

The chain carries TRBV9 and TRBJ2-3; tentatively, D is TRBD2 (6 bases). CDR1 and CDR2 (germline): SGDLS, YYNGEE. Trimming shortened V by 4 bases and J by 3 bases, and 15 bases separated the two germline ends. The CDR3 is 15 amino acids. The CDR3 DNA is TGTGCCAGCAGCTTTCTGTCGGCGGGGACAGATACGCAGTATTTT. Translation: CASSFLSAGTDTQYF.

The chain employs TRBV18 and TRBJ1-3; D might be TRBD1 (5 bases). The V and J ends lost 2 bases and 1 base respectively, with 15 bases between them. This CDR3 is built from 17 residues. CDR1 is KGHSH and CDR2 is LQKENI in the germline V gene. CDR3: CASSPGAFSGSGNTIYF. Written as DNA, the CDR3 is TGTGCCAGCTCACCAGGGGCTTTTTCGGGTTCTGGAAACACCATATATTTT.

This clone has a single count. This chain links TRBV2 with TRBJ2-1; D remains ambiguous. The germline V and J ends were trimmed by 6 bases and 5 bases, with 8 bases remaining between them. Germline V lookup: CDR1 SNHLY, CDR2 FYNNEI. This CDR3 comprises 12 residues. CDR3 DNA: TGTGCCAGCAGCCCCGAGAACAATGAGCAGTTCTTC. It yields the protein CASSPENNEQFF.

The rearrangement links TRBV6-5 to TRBJ1-5; no clear D gene. CDR3 length equals 15 residues. Germline V gene lookup returns CDR1 MNHEY and CDR2 SVGAGI. Trimming left V 0 bases short and J 6 bases short, with 12 bases between. CDR3 nucleotide sequence: TGTGCCAGCAGTTACTCGGCGGGGTGGGGTCAGCCCCAGCATTTT. As protein: CASSYSAGWGQPQHF.

The J gene is TRBJ1-2, the V gene TRBV15, with a weak D call TRBD1 (5 bases). The CDR3 has 16 amino acids. The germline V gene encodes CDR1 LNHNV and CDR2 YYDKDF (reference sequence). V was clipped by 2 bases and J by 3 bases, with 16 bases between them. CDR3 amino acids: CATSRPSRQGDYGYTF. CDR3 nucleotides: TGTGCCACCAGCAGACCTTCGAGGCAGGGCGACTATGGCTACACCTTC.

The chain is built from TRBV7-9 and TRBJ1-2; a weak D match, TRBD1 (6 bases). The CDR3 loop spans 12 amino acids. Per the germline V gene, CDR1 is SEHNR and CDR2 is FQNEAQ (reference sequence). V lost 4 bases, J lost 7 bases, and 10 bases lay in between. CDR3: CASSSGASGYTF. DNA for the CDR3: TGTGCCAGCAGCTCAGGGGCTTCTGGCTACACCTTC.

This chain connects TRBV2 to TRBJ1-3; no clear D. The germline V and J ends were trimmed by 4 bases and 0 bases, with 7 bases remaining between them. Per the germline V gene, CDR1 is SNHLY and CDR2 is FYNNEI. The CDR3 runs to 14 residues. DNA for the CDR3: TGTGCCAGCAGTGTCCACAGCTCTGGAAACACCATATATTTT. Translated, it gives CASSVHSSGNTIYF.

The CDR3 is CASSVNGHQPQHF. DNA for the CDR3: TGTGCCAGCAGTGTTAATGGGCATCAGCCCCAGCATTTT. The chain carries TRBV2 and TRBJ1-5; no definite D call. CDR1 is SNHLY and CDR2 is FYNNEI in the germline V gene. The CDR3 has 13 residues. V shed 4 bases and J shed 5 bases, with 9 bases lying between them.

The count of this clone is one. The rearrangement links TRBV13 to TRBJ2-3, with unresolved D. The CDR3 consists of 15 residues. Germline loops: CDR1 PRHDT, CDR2 FYEKMQ (reference sequence). The V end lost 5 bases, the J end lost 0 bases, and 12 bases lay between the germline ends. The CDR3 sequence: CASSHFRSSTDTQYF. The CDR3 bases are TGTGCCAGCAGCCATTTTCGCTCTAGCACAGATACGCAGTATTTT.

This CDR3 reads CAWTAGGRAGTGNTIYF. CDR3 nucleotide sequence: TGTGCCTGGACCGCAGGGGGCAGGGCGGGAACTGGAAACACCATATATTTT. The chain carries TRBV30 and TRBJ1-3, with 8 nucleotides matching TRBD1. The V and J ends lost 4 bases and 2 bases, in that order; junction bases with no gene match: 13. The CDR3 runs to 17 residues. CDR1 and CDR2 from the germline V gene are GTSNPN and SVGIG (reference sequence).

V usage is TRBV21-1 and J usage is TRBJ2-3; the table calls TRBD2, which could not be checked here. TRBV21-1 is labeled a pseudogene. The CDR3 is 18 amino acids. CDR3: CASSLQVGGGGASDTQYF. CDR3 in DNA: TGTGCCAGCAGCCTCCAGGTTGGGGGGGGCGGGGCGTCAGATACGCAGTATTTT.